Only a few counts were recorded for the clone carrying this T cell receptor beta chain. The antigen is not known. Sequencing was performed with immunoSEQ multiplex PCR; in TCRdb, only in-frame clones are kept and a portion is missing. The sample holds about 68,000 clones, around 93% seen once. The data originate from a study of siplizumab effects on memory and regulatory T cells. Study outcomes and limitations: Roughly 80-96% of proliferating clones (CD4+ or CD8+) could not be assigned a naive or memory phenotype.

V gave up 1 base and J gave up 4 bases, with 7 bases separating them. In germline, CDR1 is SNHLY, CDR2 FYNNEI. The CDR3 extends over 13 amino acids. The J gene is TRBJ1-1, the V gene TRBV2; maybe TRBD1 (5 bases). The sequence derives from a human donor in good health. Sequencing was carried out using CD8+ T cells sorted from blood. The CDR3 coding sequence is TGTGCCAGCAGTGAAGGTGGGACCACTGAAGCTTTCTTT. This encodes CASSEGGTTEAFF.